A selection of T cell receptor beta chains follows, all from one sample in a study of T cell changes during pregnancy in multiple sclerosis. Generated by immunoSEQ multiplex PCR, the TCRdb table keeps only in-frame clones and is missing some. The sample includes about 60,000 clones, about 90% seen only once; the top ten take just under 0.5%. This specimen was CD4+ T cells from peripheral blood mononuclear cells, taken after pregnancy. Receptors originate from a female donor in good health, enrolled as a control in a pregnancy study. The CDR3 runs from the conserved cysteine through the conserved F or W. A D gene is named only where the DNA matches it firmly. Part of the rows lack a size; the others show once, few, many or a class for expanded clones.

d_call j_call clone_size v_call cdr3_aa cdr3_nt
- TRBJ2-7 - TRBV11-2 CASSLGSFSSNIYEQYF TGTGCCAGCAGCTTAGGGAGTTTCTCCTCCAATATCTACGAGCAGTACTTC
- TRBJ1-6 - TRBV7-2 CASQEWRGSYNSPLHF TGTGCCAGCCAAGAGTGGCGCGGCTCCTATAATTCACCCCTCCACTTT
TRBD2 TRBJ2-5 - TRBV9 CASSVAVGLAGGETQYF TGTGCCAGCAGCGTAGCTGTAGGGCTAGCGGGGGGAGAGACCCAGTACTTC
TRBD1 TRBJ1-6 - TRBV18 CASSPGTDNSPLHF TGTGCCAGCTCACCAGGGACAGACAATTCACCCCTCCACTTT
TRBD1 TRBJ1-1 - TRBV4-3 CASSQDLRGQLNTEAFF TGCGCCAGCAGCCAAGATCTAAGGGGACAGCTGAACACTGAAGCTTTCTTT
- TRBJ1-2 - TRBV7-9 CASSQNTGSGGYTF TGTGCCAGCAGCCAGAATACAGGGTCGGGGGGCTACACCTTC
TRBD1 TRBJ2-1 - TRBV5-1 CASSPQPGQAAREQFF TGCGCCAGCAGCCCTCAACCGGGACAGGCAGCACGCGAGCAGTTCTTC
TRBD1 TRBJ1-2 - TRBV11-2 CASSLRDRVNLSYGYTF TGTGCCAGCAGCCTTCGGGACAGGGTTAATTTATCCTATGGCTACACCTTC
- TRBJ2-3 - TRBV11-2 CASSLEFGAGTSTDTQYF TGTGCCAGCAGCTTAGAGTTTGGGGCCGGGACTAGCACAGATACGCAGTATTTT
TRBD1 TRBJ1-1 - TRBV6-1 CASSHQGGHTEAFF TGTGCCAGCAGTCATCAGGGGGGTCACACTGAAGCTTTCTTT
- TRBJ2-4 - TRBV5-5 CASSFGTQNIQYF TGTGCCAGCAGCTTTGGCACACAGAACATTCAGTACTTC
TRBD1 TRBJ2-7 - TRBV4-2 CASSQDSTGQIPNF TGTGCCAGCAGCCAAGATTCGACAGGGCAGATCCCGAACTTC
- TRBJ1-1 - TRBV7-3 CASSLMGADTEAFF TGTGCCAGCAGCTTAATGGGGGCGGACACTGAAGCTTTCTTT
TRBD2 TRBJ2-1 - TRBV5-4 CASSLGSSGGGNEQFF TGTGCCAGCAGCTTGGGTTCCAGCGGGGGGGGCAATGAGCAGTTCTTC
- TRBJ1-2 - TRBV11-2 CASSLDLRGSSYGYTF TGTGCCAGCAGCTTAGATCTCCGAGGGTCCAGCTATGGCTACACCTTC
- TRBJ1-1 - TRBV29-1 CSVKSPEAFF TGCAGCGTTAAGAGCCCTGAAGCTTTCTTT
TRBD1 TRBJ1-1 - TRBV14 CASSRDRGLTEAFF TGTGCCAGCAGCCGCGACAGGGGGCTGACTGAAGCTTTCTTT
- TRBJ2-1 - TRBV4-1 CASSQEPGRALSYNEQFF TGCGCCAGCAGCCAAGAACCCGGGAGAGCTTTATCCTACAATGAGCAGTTCTTC
TRBD1 TRBJ1-2 - TRBV7-2 CASSLALMVKGGVGRGYTF TGTGCCAGCAGCTTAGCGCTAATGGTCAAAGGGGGCGTCGGGCGGGGCTACACCTTC
TRBD1 TRBJ2-7 - TRBV10-3 CAISGPGTGVHEQYF TGTGCCATCAGTGGCCCCGGGACAGGGGTCCACGAGCAGTACTTC
- TRBJ1-1 - TRBV15 CATSRDPLNTEAFF TGTGCCACCAGCAGAGATCCCCTAAACACTGAAGCTTTCTTT
TRBD2 TRBJ2-5 - TRBV5-1 CASSRGALSRGDQETQYF TGCGCCAGCAGCCGGGGGGCTCTCTCGCGGGGGGATCAAGAGACCCAGTACTTC
- TRBJ2-1 - TRBV2 CASRRPMEGYEQFF TGTGCCAGCCGTCGCCCTATGGAGGGCTATGAGCAGTTCTTC
- TRBJ1-1 once TRBV11-2 CASSLGTFTEAFF TGTGCCAGCAGCTTAGGCACTTTCACTGAAGCTTTCTTT
TRBD2 TRBJ2-3 - TRBV7-2 CASSKLAGVTDTQYF TGTGCCAGCAGCAAACTAGCGGGGGTTACAGATACGCAGTATTTT
- TRBJ1-4 - TRBV5-6 CASSLGGQNEKLFF TGTGCCAGCAGCTTGGGAGGTCAGAACGAAAAACTGTTTTTT
- TRBJ1-1 few TRBV7-9 CASSLTNTEAFF TGTGCCAGCAGCTTAACTAACACTGAAGCTTTCTTT
TRBD1 TRBJ2-1 - TRBV15 CATSTDRARGNEQFF TGTGCCACCAGCACAGACAGAGCCAGGGGGAATGAGCAGTTCTTC
TRBD1 TRBJ1-1 - TRBV7-2 CASSLDRGAEAFF TGTGCCAGCAGCTTGGACAGGGGCGCTGAAGCTTTCTTT
- TRBJ2-2 once TRBV4-3 CASSQDPRGDTGELFF TGCGCCAGCAGCCAAGATCCCAGGGGGGACACCGGGGAGCTGTTTTTT
TRBD2 TRBJ2-4 - TRBV4-3 CASSQDWAGGNIQYF TGCGCCAGCAGCCAAGATTGGGCGGGGGGGAACATTCAGTACTTC
- TRBJ1-1 few TRBV29-1 CSSHLNTEAFF TGCAGCTCCCACTTAAACACTGAAGCTTTCTTT
- TRBJ2-2 - TRBV9 CASSVQGYTGELFF TGTGCCAGCAGCGTTCAGGGATACACCGGGGAGCTGTTTTTT
TRBD1 TRBJ2-3 - TRBV4-3 CASSQDSRGLGDTQYF TGCGCCAGCAGCCAAGATAGCAGGGGGCTGGGAGATACGCAGTATTTT
TRBD1 TRBJ1-4 - TRBV27 CASSPRQGPFLREKLFF TGTGCCAGCAGTCCGAGACAGGGTCCATTTTTGCGGGAAAAACTGTTTTTT
- TRBJ2-5 once TRBV21-1 CASSADRAETQYF TGTGCCAGCAGCGCGGACAGGGCAGAGACCCAGTACTTC
TRBD1 TRBJ1-2 few TRBV5-6 CASSSPGGRGYTF TGTGCCAGCAGTTCCCCAGGGGGTCGTGGCTACACCTTC
TRBD1 TRBJ1-2 - TRBV10-3 CAISESKDRGLYGYTF TGTGCCATCAGTGAGTCGAAGGACAGGGGACTCTATGGCTACACCTTC
- TRBJ1-1 - TRBV9 CASSVGAVKEAFF TGTGCCAGCAGCGTAGGGGCAGTCAAGGAAGCTTTCTTT
- TRBJ1-4 - TRBV19 CASSIHRGTNEKLFF TGTGCCAGTAGTATTCACCGGGGGACTAATGAAAAACTGTTTTTT
TRBD2 TRBJ2-3 - TRBV30 CAWRASGDTQYF TGTGCCTGGAGGGCTAGCGGAGATACGCAGTATTTT
- TRBJ2-4 - TRBV19 CASSRPAGLAKNIQYF TGTGCCAGTAGTCGACCGGCAGGGTTAGCCAAAAACATTCAGTACTTC
- TRBJ1-2 - TRBV5-6 CASSLGAGTYLYGYTF TGTGCCAGCAGCTTGGGTGCGGGGACGTACCTATATGGCTACACCTTC
- TRBJ2-1 - TRBV29-1 CSVEAERPILDNEQFF TGCAGCGTTGAAGCGGAGCGACCCATCCTCGACAATGAGCAGTTCTTC
- TRBJ2-3 once TRBV5-1 CASSLQGTDTQYF TGCGCCAGCAGCTTACAGGGAACAGATACGCAGTATTTT